The clone carrying this TCR beta chain was detected ten times or more. Its antigen is undetermined. These data originate in a study of T cells in Graves' hyperthyroidism and ophthalmopathy. Study-wide results and limits: Ophthalmopathy was told apart from stable hyperthyroidism by a 13 V-J model.

Amplified TCR beta CDR3 regions came from RNA transcripts. With the HTBI primer set, the TCR CDR3 went through a first round of RT-PCR. TCRdb fed the multiplex PCR reads into MiXCR, producing one record per CDR3 protein. This table has 300,000 to 500,000 distinct CDR3 sequences, about an eighth appearing once. Diagnosis relied on clinical symptoms, serum thyroxine and TRAb, thyroid ultrasound and orbital computed tomography. The CDR3 spans 15 residues. The germline V gene has CDR1 LGHDT and CDR2 YNNKEL (reference sequence). V was pared by 1 base and J by 6 bases, with 16 bases between. The source of this sequence is a man between 50 and 59 years old with Graves' ophthalmopathy. The specimen sequenced was blood. This chain links TRBV3-1 with TRBJ2-7, with D possibly TRBD2 on 6 matching bases. The CDR3 DNA reads TGTGCCAGCAGCCAAGTAAATGGCGGGATCGGCGAGCAGTACTTC. Protein: CASSQVNGGIGEQYF.